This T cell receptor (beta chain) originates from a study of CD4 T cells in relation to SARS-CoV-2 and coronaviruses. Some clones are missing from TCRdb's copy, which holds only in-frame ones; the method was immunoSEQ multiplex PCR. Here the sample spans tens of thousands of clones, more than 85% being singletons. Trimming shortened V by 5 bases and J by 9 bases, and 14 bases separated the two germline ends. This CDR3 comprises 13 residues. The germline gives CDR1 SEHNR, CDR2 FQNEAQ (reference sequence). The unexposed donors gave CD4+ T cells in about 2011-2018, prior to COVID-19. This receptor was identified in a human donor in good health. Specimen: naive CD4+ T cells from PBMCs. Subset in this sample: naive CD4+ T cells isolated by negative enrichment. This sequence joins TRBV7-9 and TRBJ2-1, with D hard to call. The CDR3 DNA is TGTGCCAGCAGCGCTCAACTTGATAGTGAGCAGTTCTTC. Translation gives CASSAQLDSEQFF.